Listed here are 14 T cell receptor beta chains from one sample, sequenced in a study of regulatory T cells in long-lasting Graves disease. The authors built TCR beta libraries using iRepertoire HTBI primers and Arm-PCR of CDR3 regions. TCRdb reanalysed the multiplex PCR reads using MiXCR and keeps one entry per CDR3 protein. This table has 620,000 or so distinct CDR3 sequences, under 20% appearing once. Stated time point: newly diagnosed GD, antithyroid drugs for less than 3 months. PBMC RNA was the source of the TCR library. These sequences were also reported in another study, on T cells in Graves' hyperthyroidism and ophthalmopathy.

The sample in question was peripheral blood mononuclear cells (PBMCs), obtained at new diagnosis, from a patient treated with antithyroid drugs. The receptor source for this set is a woman aged 30 to 39 with Graves disease.

The table lists this clonotype with many counts. V usage is TRBV27 and J usage is TRBJ2-7; 9 bases fit TRBD2. Trimming cost V 2 bases and J 5 bases; bases outside gene matches: 13. This CDR3 spans 17 amino acids. Germline CDR1 reads MNHEY; CDR2 reads SMNVEV (reference sequence). The CDR3 region has the DNA TGTGCCAGCAGTTTAGAGAGCGGGAGGCCCCCGGGAGACGAGCAGTACTTC. This codes for CASSLESGRPPGDEQYF.

This clonotype came up a few times. The CDR3 coding sequence is TGTGCCAGCTCACCTAGGGCTAGCGGAGGGGAAGAGACCCAGTACTTC. Its translation: CASSPRASGGEETQYF. The rearrangement joins TRBV18 to TRBJ2-5; 7 nucleotides align to TRBD2. Germline-derived CDR1 and CDR2 are KGHSH and LQKENI. The V segment lost 3 bases and the J segment 3 bases; nucleotides outside the gene matches: 10. The CDR3 is 16 amino acids.

On this clonotype: A far larger clone is just one base off, so this is likely a read error. The V call is TRBV15, the J call TRBJ2-7, with D possibly called TRBD1 or TRBD2 (6 bases each). Per germline, CDR1 LNHNV and CDR2 YYDKDF (reference sequence). This CDR3 is 17 amino acids long. DNA for the CDR3: TGTGCCACCAGCAGAGATTCCGGACTACAGGGATCGGATGGCCACACCTTC. It is translated as CATSRDSGLQGSDGHTF. Full variable domain (remainder filled in from reference TRBV15 and TRBJ2-7): DAMVIQNPRYQVTQFGKPVTLSCSQTLNHNVMYWYQQKSSQAPKLLFHYYDKDFNNEADTPDNFQSRRPNTSFCFLDIRSPGLGDTAMYLCATSRDSGLQGSDGHTFGPGTRLTVT.

The gene calls are TRBV5-1 and TRBJ1-2; D is uncertain. Per the germline V gene, CDR1 is SGHRS and CDR2 is YFSETQ. Trimming shortened V by 2 bases and J by 1 base, and 3 bases separated the two germline ends. This CDR3 contains 12 residues. The chain's CDR3 is CASSLFNYGYTF. The CDR3 DNA follows: TGCGCCAGCAGCTTATTTAACTATGGCTACACCTTC.

This clonotype was found a few times. The CDR3 DNA is TGTGCTAGTGGTTTGATGGCTAGCGGGAGTGGTGAGCAGTTCTTC. Translated: CASGLMASGSGEQFF. The chain carries TRBV12-5 and TRBJ2-1; the match to TRBD2 covers 10 bases. This CDR3 region has 15 residues. After removal of 2 bases from V and 9 bases from J, the junction contained 7 bases not matched to a gene. Germline CDR1 LGHNT, CDR2 FRNRAP.

This clonotype has just one count. This rearrangement joins TRBV2 to TRBJ1-6; D gene uncertain. Trimming removed 6 bases at V and 9 bases at J, with 9 bases between. Germline assignment: CDR1 SNHLY and CDR2 FYNNEI. The CDR3 is 12 amino acids. CDR3: CASSDRRSPLHF. CDR3 sequence (DNA): TGTGCCAGCAGCGACCGTCGTTCACCCCTCCACTTT. Together with reference TRBV2 and TRBJ1-6, the CDR3 gives the full variable domain: EPEVTQTPSHQVTQMGQEVILRCVPISNHLYFYWYRQILGQKVEFLVSFYNNEISEKSEIFDDQFSVERPDGSNFTLKIRSTKLEDSAMYFCASSDRRSPLHFGNGTRLTVT.

This chain connects TRBV20-1 to TRBJ1-6, with D possibly being TRBD1 (5 bases). Germline assignment: CDR1 DFQATT and CDR2 SNEGSKA (reference sequence). This CDR3 contains 14 residues. V lost 3 bases to trimming and J lost 8 bases, with 14 bases between them. DNA of the CDR3: TGCAGTGCTAGTAACAGGCCCAACGATTCACCCCTCCACTTT. As protein: CSASNRPNDSPLHF.

This chain uses TRBV2 with TRBJ2-2; D is undetermined. Germline loops: CDR1 SNHLY, CDR2 FYNNEI. CDR3 length: 15 residues. The ends were cut back, 6 bases at V and 6 bases at J, with 17 bases in the middle. Here the CDR3 DNA reads TGTGCCAGCAGGAATAGCATCGTAAGCGCCGGGGAGCTGTTTTTT. Its translation: CASRNSIVSAGELFF.

The gene calls are TRBV30 and TRBJ2-7, with TRBD1 identical over 7 bases. Germline CDR1 reads GTSNPN; CDR2 reads SVGIG (reference sequence). The CDR3 covers 14 residues. The CDR3 region is CGGIRPGTAYEQYF. Here the CDR3 DNA reads TGTGGCGGAATAAGACCTGGGACAGCCTACGAGCAGTACTTC. Full variable domain (remainder filled in from reference TRBV30 and TRBJ2-7): SQTIHQWPATLVQPVGSPLSLECTVEGTSNPNLYWYRQAAGRGLQLLFYSVGIGQISSEVPQNLSASRPQDRQFILSSKKLLLSDSGFYLCGGIRPGTAYEQYFGPGTRLTVT.

This clonotype appeared many times. V and J are TRBV27 and TRBJ1-5, with TRBD1 matching over 7 bases. This CDR3 region has 15 residues. J gave up 2 bases and V 7 bases, and 8 bases lay outside the gene matches. Germline V gene sequence: CDR1 MNHEY, CDR2 SMNVEV (reference sequence). The CDR3 here is CASTARGLGNQPQHF. Here the CDR3 DNA reads TGTGCCAGCACGGCAAGGGGGCTTGGCAATCAGCCCCAGCATTTT.

The chain carries TRBV20-1 and TRBJ2-1; 10 bases agree with TRBD2. In germline, CDR1 is DFQATT, CDR2 SNEGSKA (reference sequence). This CDR3 contains 16 residues. The V gene end was trimmed by 3 bases and the J gene end by 4 bases; junction bases not matched to a gene: 9. CDR3 sequence reads: CSARGSGLAAYNEQFF. The CDR3 bases are TGCAGTGCTAGGGGTTCCGGACTAGCGGCTTACAATGAGCAGTTCTTC.

This clonotype was seen only a few times. This chain links TRBV7-9 with TRBJ2-7; TRBD1 matches at 7 bases. The CDR3 loop spans 15 amino acids. The germline V gene encodes CDR1 SEHNR and CDR2 FQNEAQ (reference sequence). Trimming cost V 5 bases and J 5 bases; bases outside gene matches: 12. The CDR3 DNA reads as TGTGCCAGCAGCCATAGACAGGGTTTGAACCACGAGCAGTACTTC. Protein sequence: CASSHRQGLNHEQYF.

This sequence joins TRBV28 and TRBJ2-5; 10 positions agree with TRBD1. The V gene's germline CDR1 is MDHEN and CDR2 SYDVKM. CDR3 size: 15 residues. With V trimmed by 7 bases and J by 2 bases, 7 bases remained unmatched. Here the CDR3 reads CASKGGTGVQETQYF. As DNA, the CDR3 is TGTGCCAGCAAGGGGGGGACAGGGGTGCAAGAGACCCAGTACTTC.

At least ten counts were recorded for this clonotype. The chain links TRBV6-2 or TRBV6-3 to TRBJ2-4; TRBD2 matches 7 bases. The J segment lost 3 bases and the V segment lost 0 bases, leaving 11 bases of the junction unmatched. Germline V gene lookup returns CDR1 MNHEY and CDR2 SVGEGT. The CDR3 runs 18 residues. CDR3 residues: CASSYSGGARVVKNIQYF. CDR3 nucleotides: TGTGCCAGCAGTTACTCGGGAGGGGCGCGGGTAGTCAAAAACATTCAGTACTTC.